This T cell receptor beta chain derives from a study of cytomegalovirus exposure and HLA in healthy donors. Vbeta (60) and Jbeta (13) primers were used in the PCR. Measured with immunoSEQ multiplex PCR; TCRdb has only the in-frame clones, and not every one. Of 130,000 or so clones listed, 76% were seen once; the top ten hold less than 2%. Overall study results and limits: Within an earlier analysis, most TCR beta V segments proved productive either about 90% or about 30% of the time. As confirmed in vitro, three CMV-associated chains were specific for CMV antigens.

Germline V gene sequence: CDR1 MNHNS, CDR2 SASEGT. The CDR3 is made up of 15 amino acids. This clone appeared once. The antigen is not known. The junction and the germline gene differ at one end; a read error may be behind it. The sequence came from a man between 35 and 55 years old in good health and CMV-seronegative. The chain links TRBV6-1 to TRBJ2-6, with 7 bases matching TRBD1. Sequenced input: PBMCs. The CDR3, as DNA: TGTGCCAGCAGTGAAGACAGGGGTGGGGCCAACGGCCTGACTTTC. Translation: CASSEDRGGANGLTF.